A single T cell receptor beta chain is shown here with its context. These data originate in a study of long-term antiretroviral therapy in people with HIV. Study summary: In the earliest collections, sampling predates the 2015 immediate-ART recommendation by about a decade.

Researchers report immunoSEQ v3.0 was run at survey level. Sequenced by immunoSEQ multiplex PCR; TCRdb stores in-frame clones only, minus some. The sample records about 20,000 clones, roughly 78% being singletons. Germline assignment: CDR1 MRHNA and CDR2 SNTAGT. V lost 0 bases and J 5 bases, leaving 14 bases between the germline ends. The CDR3 contains 16 residues. The sequencing here drew on unsorted PBMCs, taken 0.2 years after starting antiretroviral therapy. This TCR derives from a woman aged 40 to 50 with HIV. The chain recombines TRBV6-4 with TRBJ2-1; D is unclear. The CDR3 DNA is TGTGCCAGCAGTGACTCAACCAACCAACCGGACAATGAGCAGTTCTTC. Its translation is CASSDSTNQPDNEQFF.